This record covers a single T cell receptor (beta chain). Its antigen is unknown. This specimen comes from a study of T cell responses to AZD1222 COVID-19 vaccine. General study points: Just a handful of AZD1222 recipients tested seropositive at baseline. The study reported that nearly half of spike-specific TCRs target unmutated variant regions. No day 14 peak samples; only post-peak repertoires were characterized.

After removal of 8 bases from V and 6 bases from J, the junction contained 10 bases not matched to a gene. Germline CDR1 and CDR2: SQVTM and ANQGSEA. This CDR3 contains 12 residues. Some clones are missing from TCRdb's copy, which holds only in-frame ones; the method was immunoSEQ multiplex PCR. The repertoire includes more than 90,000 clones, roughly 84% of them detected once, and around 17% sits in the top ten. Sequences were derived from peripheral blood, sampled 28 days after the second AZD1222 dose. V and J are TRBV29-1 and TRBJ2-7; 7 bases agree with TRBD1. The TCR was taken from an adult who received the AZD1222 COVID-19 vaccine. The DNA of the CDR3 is TGCAGCACAGGGGACAGCTTGGCCGAGCAGTACTTC. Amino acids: CSTGDSLAEQYF.